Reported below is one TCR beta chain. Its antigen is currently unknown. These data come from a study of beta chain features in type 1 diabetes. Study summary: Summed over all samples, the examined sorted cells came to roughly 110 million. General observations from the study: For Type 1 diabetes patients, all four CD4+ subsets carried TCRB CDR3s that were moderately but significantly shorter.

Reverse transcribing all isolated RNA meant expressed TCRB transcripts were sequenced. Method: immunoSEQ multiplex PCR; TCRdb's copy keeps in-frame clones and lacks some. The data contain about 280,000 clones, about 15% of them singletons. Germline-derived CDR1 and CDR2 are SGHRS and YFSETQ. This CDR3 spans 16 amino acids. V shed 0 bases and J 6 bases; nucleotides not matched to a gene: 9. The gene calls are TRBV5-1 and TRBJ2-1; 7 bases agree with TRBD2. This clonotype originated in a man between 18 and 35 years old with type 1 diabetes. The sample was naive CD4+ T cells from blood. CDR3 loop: CASSLDRLALSNEQFF. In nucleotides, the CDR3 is TGCGCCAGCAGCTTGGACCGACTAGCCTTATCCAATGAGCAGTTCTTC.